This TCR beta chain is drawn from a study of T-cell reconstitution after alpha-beta-depleted transplantation in children (dated by TCRdb to the mid-2010s). In the study overall: Using TCR repertoire profiling, the study followed T-cell immune reconstitution in a quantitative way in children after TCRalphabeta/CD19-depleted allogeneic hematopoietic cell transplantation.

Turning to this clonotype: It lacks a known antigen. Per-base qualities were not stored, and no clone one base away is much larger.

To prepare the library, PCR was applied. The sequencer listed for this sample is Illumina HiSeq 2500. TCR library preparation used molecular barcoding, with unique molecular identifiers applied to normalize quantification of the TCRbeta repertoire. The public reads were reanalyzed by TCRdb: fastp trimming at Q25, MiXCR alignment, in-frame beta chains only. Under each unique CDR3 protein, matching rows form one entry showing the most common genes and DNA. The sample contains some 500,000 distinct CDR3 sequences, approximately 30% of them found a single time. The ten top clones hold 2% to 2.5% of the sample. Via the germline V gene, CDR1 is SGHRS and CDR2 YFSETQ. The CDR3 sequence holds 14 residues, the cysteine and phenylalanine included. Only CDR3 DNA is held: 42 bases, read in frame from base 1. The trim is 6 bases for V and 3 bases for J, with a gap of 12 bases between the germline ends.

The material was PBMCs from the stem cell graft donor, obtained from the stem cell graft. The clonotype was recovered from a human donor who donated a stem cell graft to a child with aplastic anemia. The chain links TRBV5-1 with TRBJ1-4; the D gene is not confidently resolved. The nucleotides read TGCGCCAGCACTGAAGGGTCCTCTAATGAAAAACTGTTTTTT. Translated, this gives CASTEGSSNEKLFF.